A single sample is the source of the 30 T cell receptor beta chains below, sequenced in a study of shared clonotypes between healthy human individuals. TCRdb's table, derived via immunoSEQ multiplex PCR, lists solely in-frame clones and lacks some. The sample consists of under 600,000 clones, roughly four fifths of them appearing once. The sample comprised PBMCs. All receptors come from a woman aged 40 to 50 in good health. Some clones in this sample may be carry-over from other donors' samples.

The chain carries TRBV28 and TRBJ1-2; possibly TRBD1 for D (6 bases). Germline values: CDR1 MDHEN, CDR2 SYDVKM. There are 16 residues in the CDR3. V lost 2 bases to trimming and J lost 4 bases, with 17 bases between them. This chain's CDR3 is CASSLPTGPSRYGYTF. The CDR3 bases are TGTGCCAGCAGTTTACCGACAGGTCCGAGCCGCTATGGCTACACCTTC.

This clone occurred a few times. The V call is TRBV2, the J call TRBJ2-3; the match to TRBD2 covers 15 bases. The germline CDR1 and CDR2 sequences are SNHLY and FYNNEI. CDR3 length equals 14 residues. J was trimmed by 10 bases and V by 6 bases; bases with no gene match: 5. CDR3 coding DNA: TGTGCCAGCAGGCAGGGACTAGCGGGAGGTCCGCAGTATTTT. It is translated as CASRQGLAGGPQYF.

Details on this clone: A far bigger clonotype differs at one base, so this is likely a read error. V and J are TRBV9 and TRBJ1-2; no reliable D call. Germline CDR1 and CDR2: SGDLS and YYNGEE. The V and J ends lost 1 base and 2 bases respectively, with 9 bases between them. This CDR3 spans 14 amino acids. The CDR3 region has the DNA TGTGCCAGCAGCGTAAGGAATGGGAACTATGGCTACACCTTC. Its translation is CASSVRNGNYGYTF.

To note about this clone: A much larger clone differs by one base, so this may be a read error. This sequence joins TRBV7-9 and TRBJ2-2; the D is unclear. The V end was cut by 1 base, the J end by 1 base, with 4 bases between. CDR3 length equals 14 residues. The germline V gene has CDR1 SEHNR and CDR2 FQNEAQ (reference sequence). In DNA, the CDR3 is TGTGCCAGCAGCTTAGGGGTGAACACCGGGGAGCTGTTTTTT. Translating it yields CASSLGVNTGELFF.

The V gene is TRBV11-2, the J gene TRBJ1-4; D is perhaps TRBD1 (5 bases). V lost 4 bases, J lost 3 bases, and 12 bases lay in between. CDR3 length: 15 amino acids. The V gene's germline CDR1 is SGHAT and CDR2 FQNNGV. CDR3 coding DNA: TGTGCCAGCAGCTCCAATGGGACGCCTAATGAAAAACTGTTTTTT. Translation gives CASSSNGTPNEKLFF.

This clone was detected only once. V usage is TRBV7-3 and J usage is TRBJ2-7; no definite D call. The CDR3 runs to 14 residues. Trimming removed 5 bases at V and 2 bases at J, with 13 bases between. CDR1 and CDR2 from the germline V gene are SGHTA and FQGTGA. CDR3 sequence: CASSLIHGPYEQYF. CDR3 sequence (DNA): TGTGCCAGCAGCCTAATCCACGGCCCCTACGAGCAGTACTTC.

In regard to this clone: Since a much larger clone is just one base distant, this may be a read error. The sample holds other DNA sequences that translate to the same CDR3. The V gene is TRBV7-9, the J gene TRBJ1-1, with no clear D. CDR1 and CDR2 (germline): SEHNR, FQNEAQ (reference sequence). Between the trimmed V and J ends, which lost 5 bases and 0 bases, there was a span of 13 bases. This CDR3 has 15 amino acids. The DNA for the CDR3 is TGTGCCAGCAGCCCTAGCGGAAGGATGAACACTGAAGCTTTCTTT. This encodes CASSPSGRMNTEAFF. The entire variable domain, with the rest obtained from reference TRBV7-9 and TRBJ1-1, is as follows: DTGVSQNPRHKITKRGQNVTFRCDPISEHNRLYWYRQTLGQGPEFLTYFQNEAQLEKSRLLSDRFSAERPKGSFSTLEIQRTEQGDSAMYLCASSPSGRMNTEAFFGQGTRLTVV.

Details on this clone: It differs at one base from a far larger clone, so likely a read error. The chain uses TRBV10-3 and TRBJ2-3, with D perhaps being TRBD1 or TRBD2 (6 bases each). Germline lookup yields CDR1 ENHRY and CDR2 SYGVKD. The CDR3 extends over 13 amino acids. The CDR3 sequence is CAVSRGATDTQYF. The DNA of the CDR3 is TGTGCCGTCAGTAGGGGGGCCACAGATACGCAGTATTTT.

The chain joins TRBV27 to TRBJ2-6; D is ambiguous. CDR3 length: 15 residues. Germline V gene lookup returns CDR1 MNHEY and CDR2 SMNVEV (reference sequence). V was pared by 4 bases and J by 2 bases, with 9 bases between. CDR3: CASSSLGTGANVLTF. CDR3 DNA sequence: TGTGCCAGCAGTTCTTTGGGAACTGGGGCCAACGTCCTGACTTTC.

The chain is built from TRBV9 and TRBJ2-1; tentatively, D is TRBD1 (6 bases). V lost 0 bases and J lost 6, with 13 bases in between. The CDR3 is 15 amino acids. Germline CDR1 reads SGDLS; CDR2 reads YYNGEE. The CDR3 DNA reads as TGTGCCAGCAGCGTAGAGGGGACACGAAGCAATGAGCAGTTCTTC. Protein product: CASSVEGTRSNEQFF.

This chain joins TRBV19 and TRBJ2-5; D ambiguous. Germline lookup yields CDR1 LNHDA and CDR2 SQIVND (reference sequence). The V gene lost 4 bases and the J gene lost 4 bases, with 10 bases spanning the gap. The CDR3 totals 13 residues. In nucleotides, the CDR3 is TGTGCCAGTAGTACCGGGCCGGGAGAGACCCAGTACTTC. Translated, it gives CASSTGPGETQYF. The whole variable domain, filled in from reference TRBV19 and TRBJ2-5, reads DGGITQSPKYLFRKEGQNVTLSCEQNLNHDAMYWYRQDPGQGLRLIYYSQIVNDFQKGDIAEGYSVSREKKESFPLTVTSAQKNPTAFYLCASSTGPGETQYFGPGTRLLVL.

The chain recombines TRBV7-8 with TRBJ1-1, with a tentative D call TRBD1 (5 bases). The germline V gene has CDR1 SGHVS and CDR2 FQNEAQ. CDR3 size: 15 residues. V gave up 5 bases and J gave up 1 base, with 14 bases separating them. The DNA of the CDR3 is TGTGCCAGCAGCCCCCCCGGGGGTGCGAACACTGAAGCTTTCTTT. Protein sequence: CASSPPGGANTEAFF.

This clone was observed many times. The V call is TRBV7-9, the J call TRBJ2-7, with TRBD1 matching over 9 bases. The ends lost 0 bases at V and 10 bases at J; junction bases unmatched: 4. Germline lookup yields CDR1 SEHNR and CDR2 FQNEAQ (reference sequence). There are 13 residues in the CDR3. Here the CDR3 reads CASSLAPGQGQYF. The CDR3 nucleotides read TGTGCCAGCAGCTTAGCCCCGGGACAGGGACAGTACTTC. The whole variable domain, filled in from reference TRBV7-9 and TRBJ2-7, reads DTGVSQNPRHKITKRGQNVTFRCDPISEHNRLYWYRQTLGQGPEFLTYFQNEAQLEKSRLLSDRFSAERPKGSFSTLEIQRTEQGDSAMYLCASSLAPGQGQYFGPGTRLTVT.

The chain combines TRBV5-4 with TRBJ2-5; no clear D gene. Germline assignment: CDR1 SGHNT and CDR2 YYREEE (reference sequence). This CDR3 region has 14 residues. The germline V and J ends were trimmed by 5 bases and 1 base, with 12 bases remaining between them. The CDR3 sequence: CASSSVFSQETQYF. CDR3 bases: TGTGCCAGCAGTTCAGTCTTTTCCCAAGAGACCCAGTACTTC.

Of note for this clone: This specimen includes other DNA sequences encoding the same CDR3. J is TRBJ2-5 and V is TRBV18; possible D gene TRBD2, 6 bases. CDR1 and CDR2 from the germline V gene are KGHSH and LQKENI. This CDR3 spans 13 amino acids. With 3 bases removed from V and 2 bases from J, the gap between germline ends came to 7 bases. Written as DNA, the CDR3 is TGTGCCAGCTCACCTGGGGGGCAAGAGACCCAGTACTTC. This encodes CASSPGGQETQYF.

This chain joins TRBV5-1 and TRBJ1-1, with 12 positions matching TRBD1. This CDR3 contains 16 residues. J lost 4 bases, V lost 6 bases, and 10 bases had no gene match. The germline V gene encodes CDR1 SGHRS and CDR2 YFSETQ. The CDR3: CASTAGTGGAGTEAFF. The CDR3 DNA reads TGCGCCAGCACCGCGGGGACAGGGGGCGCGGGCACTGAAGCTTTCTTT.

V is TRBV9 and J is TRBJ2-1, with TRBD2 matching 7 bases. Unmatched junction bases numbered 12, after V lost 4 bases and J lost 8 bases. Germline V gives CDR1 SGDLS, CDR2 YYNGEE. CDR3 length: 15 residues. CDR3 bases: TGTGCCAGCAGCCCCCATGGACTAGGATCCCATGAGCAGTTCTTC. It codes for CASSPHGLGSHEQFF.

The chain has TRBV5-4 and TRBJ2-7; maybe TRBD2 (6 bases). Deletions cut 4 bases from V and 4 bases from J, with 15 bases between. CDR3 length: 14 amino acids. CDR1 is SGHNT, CDR2 YYREEE, per germline (reference sequence). The DNA of the CDR3 is TGTGCCAGCAGCCAGGGACTCCCACCGTACGAGCAGTACTTC. This translates into CASSQGLPPYEQYF.

The chain combines TRBV30 with TRBJ1-1, with no clear D. The germline gives CDR1 GTSNPN, CDR2 SVGIG (reference sequence). The CDR3 contains 13 residues. V lost 4 bases and J 5 bases, leaving 14 bases between the germline ends. The CDR3 DNA is TGTGCCTGGAACGCGGCTGCCGGGACTGAAGCTTTCTTT. Its translation is CAWNAAAGTEAFF.

Only a few counts were recorded for this clone. The V and J genes are TRBV12-5 and TRBJ2-3; 8 bases agree with TRBD2. J gave up 0 bases and V 6 bases, and 8 bases lay outside the gene matches. This CDR3 is built from 16 residues. Germline lookup yields CDR1 LGHNT and CDR2 FRNRAP. For the CDR3, the DNA is TGTGCTAGTGGGGGGTTCGGGAGGGCCAGCACAGATACGCAGTATTTT. Translating gives CASGGFGRASTDTQYF.

The chain uses TRBV2 and TRBJ2-7; 7 bases align to TRBD1. Germline trimming cut 3 bases from V and 2 bases from J; bases unmatched to any gene: 1. This CDR3 has 13 amino acids. The germline V gene has CDR1 SNHLY and CDR2 FYNNEI. The CDR3, as DNA: TGTGCCAGCAGTGAGGGACAGCCCTACGAGCAGTACTTC. Translation: CASSEGQPYEQYF.

Points on this clone: This likely traces to a read error, being one base from a far larger clone. The chain combines TRBV11-3 with TRBJ2-5; D perhaps matches TRBD1 (5 bases). This CDR3 has 13 residues. Trimming removed 1 base at V and 3 bases at J, with 6 bases between. The germline gives CDR1 SGHNT, CDR2 YENEEA. CDR3 sequence (DNA): TGTGCCAGCAGCTTAGTACAGGAAGAGACCCAGTACTTC. Translated, it gives CASSLVQEETQYF.

In its sample, this clone was seen a few times. The chain employs TRBV2 and TRBJ2-1, with no clear D. This CDR3 region has 12 residues. V lost 5 bases and J lost 10, with 12 bases in between. Germline V gene lookup returns CDR1 SNHLY and CDR2 FYNNEI. CDR3 nucleotide sequence: TGTGCCAGCAGTTCATTAGCTGTAGAGCAGTTCTTC. Residues: CASSSLAVEQFF.

V is TRBV5-1 and J is TRBJ2-5; 10 bases are shared with TRBD2. TRBJ2-7 explains the end of the DNA better; the J call may be wrong. There are 15 residues in the CDR3. Germline V CDR1 and CDR2: SGHRS, YFSETQ. CDR3 in DNA: TGCGCCAGCAGCTTGGGGACTAGCGGCCGGGCCGAGCAGTACTTC. Translation gives CASSLGTSGRAEQYF.

Comment on this clone: Other DNA sequences in this specimen translate into the identical CDR3. The chain recombines TRBV19 with TRBJ1-5; D uncertain. Trimming took off 4 bases at V and 1 base at J, with 8 bases between the two ends. Germline assignment: CDR1 LNHDA and CDR2 SQIVND (reference sequence). The CDR3 runs to 14 residues. CDR3 in DNA: TGTGCCAGTAGTACTGGGTTAAGCAATCAGCCCCAGCATTTT. Its translation is CASSTGLSNQPQHF.

The chain couples TRBV6-6 to TRBJ2-7; 11 bases are a match to TRBD2. The CDR3 extends over 15 amino acids. Germline values: CDR1 MNHNY, CDR2 SVGAGI (reference sequence). V lost 6 bases, J lost 5 bases, and 9 bases stayed unmatched. DNA of the CDR3: TGTGCCAGCAGAAAGACTAGCGGGAATGGTCACGAGCAGTACTTC. Encoded protein: CASRKTSGNGHEQYF.

The chain uses TRBV28 and TRBJ1-4; no definite D call. CDR3 length: 14 amino acids. The V gene lost 2 bases and the J gene lost 3 bases, with 7 bases spanning the gap. Germline V lookup: CDR1 MDHEN, CDR2 SYDVKM. CDR3 loop: CASSLGRANEKLFF. Here the CDR3 DNA reads TGTGCCAGCAGTTTAGGTAGGGCTAATGAAAAACTGTTTTTT.

This chain connects TRBV11-1 to TRBJ2-2; no firm D call. Trimming removed 1 base from V and 4 bases from J, with 10 bases in between. CDR3 size: 15 residues. Germline V gives CDR1 SGHAT, CDR2 FQDESV (reference sequence). The CDR3 region is CASSLDRPSTGELFF. The CDR3 region has the DNA TGTGCCAGCAGCTTAGATCGCCCCTCCACCGGGGAGCTGTTTTTT. Together with reference TRBV11-1 and TRBJ2-2, the CDR3 gives the full variable domain: EAEVAQSPRYKITEKSQAVAFWCDPISGHATLYWYRQILGQGPELLVQFQDESVVDDSQLPKDRFSAERLKGVDSTLKIQPAELGDSAMYLCASSLDRPSTGELFFGEGSRLTVL.

The V gene is TRBV2, the J gene TRBJ2-7; possibly TRBD1 or TRBD2 for D (5 bases each). CDR1 and CDR2 from the germline V gene are SNHLY and FYNNEI. This CDR3 region has 14 residues. Trimming removed 6 bases at V and 1 base at J, with 13 bases between. The CDR3, as DNA: TGTGCCAGCAGGGGACCCCTAGCATCCTACGAGCAGTACTTC. This gives the protein CASRGPLASYEQYF.

Note on this clone: Relative to the germline gene, one junction end is altered; a read error may explain this. The chain carries TRBV18 and TRBJ2-1; 10 bases are a match to TRBD2. The CDR3 is 15 amino acids. Germline V CDR1 and CDR2: KGHSH, LQKENI. CDR3 protein: CASSRSGRAYDEQFF. CDR3 in DNA: TGTGCCAGCTCACGGAGCGGGAGGGCCTACGATGAGCAGTTCTTC.